These 25 T cell receptor beta chains were sequenced from one sample in a study of patients and donors after allogeneic stem cell transplantation. One entry per CDR3 protein results from TCRdb running MiXCR on the RT-PCR reads. This table has 90,000 to 130,000 distinct CDR3 sequences, around 33% appearing once. Sample: blood, either unsorted or a sorted T cell fraction (not recorded which). Receptors were obtained from a human donor who was either an allogeneic HSCT recipient or a stem cell or donor lymphocyte infusion donor (not recorded which). It is not recorded whose cells these are; they may come from a transplant donor.

This clonotype was observed at least ten times. The chain is built from TRBV10-3 and TRBJ1-6; possible D gene TRBD1, 5 bases. Looked up from germline, CDR1 is ENHRY and CDR2 is SYGVKD. V lost 3 bases to trimming and J lost 0 bases, with 9 bases between them. This CDR3 has 16 amino acids. The CDR3 region has the DNA TGTGCCATCAGTGATGGGGACTACTCCTATAATTCACCCCTCCACTTT. Protein product: CAISDGDYSYNSPLHF.

This clonotype was recorded many times. Written as DNA, the CDR3 is TGCAGCGTTGAAATCAGACGGACTAATGGTGATGAGCAGTTCTTC. Encoded protein: CSVEIRRTNGDEQFF. V usage is TRBV29-1 and J usage is TRBJ2-1, with a weak D call TRBD2 (6 bases). Germline CDR1 reads SQVTM; CDR2 reads ANQGSEA. Trimming shortened V by 2 bases and J by 8 bases, and 19 bases separated the two germline ends. This CDR3 is built from 15 residues.

This clonotype showed up just a few times. The chain is built from TRBV24-1 and TRBJ2-1, with 12 bases lining up with TRBD2. The CDR3 loop spans 16 amino acids. J gave up 1 base and V 9 bases, and 6 bases lay outside the gene matches. Germline CDR1 and CDR2: KGHDR and SFDVKD. DNA for the CDR3: TGTGCCACCCGTGGGACTAGCGGGCAGTCCTACAATGAGCAGTTCTTC. Its translation: CATRGTSGQSYNEQFF.

The rearrangement uses TRBV6-5 and TRBJ1-4; D gene uncertain. The germline V gene encodes CDR1 MNHEY and CDR2 SVGAGI. Trimming shortened V by 6 bases and J by 1 base, and 12 bases separated the two germline ends. The CDR3 sequence is 15 residues long. The CDR3 loop reads CASRGRWGTNEKLFF. Here the CDR3 DNA reads TGTGCCAGCAGAGGGAGATGGGGAACTAATGAAAAACTGTTTTTT.

The chain uses TRBV29-1 and TRBJ2-3; 7 bases are shared with TRBD1. Trimming at V came to 5 bases and at J to 0 bases, leaving 8 bases not matched to a gene. The CDR3 length is 15 residues. The germline gives CDR1 SQVTM, CDR2 ANQGSEA. This chain's CDR3 is CSVMAQGESTDTQYF. The CDR3 nucleotides read TGCAGCGTTATGGCCCAGGGGGAAAGCACAGATACGCAGTATTTT.

This chain joins TRBV7-2 and TRBJ1-2; tentatively, D is TRBD1 (5 bases). CDR1 and CDR2 (germline): SGHTA, FQGNSA. The CDR3 runs 13 residues. V was cut by 5 bases and J by 7 bases, with 14 bases left in between. The CDR3 is CASSATSGSGYTF. The CDR3 DNA reads TGTGCCAGCAGCGCAACCTCAGGGAGTGGCTACACCTTC.

Only one count was recorded for this clonotype. The chain recombines TRBV7-9 with TRBJ2-7; 14 bases are shared with TRBD2. Trimming took 10 bases from V and 5 from J; bases not matched to a gene: 4. Germline-derived CDR1 and CDR2 are SEHNR and FQNEAQ (reference sequence). The CDR3 is 13 amino acids. CDR3 protein: CAIEGLAGDEQYF. The CDR3 DNA is TGTGCCATAGAGGGACTAGCGGGGGACGAGCAGTACTTC.

The chain recombines TRBV5-1 with TRBJ1-2, with TRBD1 matching over 9 bases. The CDR3 runs to 15 residues. V was clipped by 3 bases and J by 7 bases; unmatched bases: 10. In germline, CDR1 is SGHRS, CDR2 YFSETQ. The CDR3 DNA sequence: TGCGCCAGCAGCTCCCACAGGGGGCCCTTTGGTGGCTACACCTTC. It specifies CASSSHRGPFGGYTF.

The rearrangement joins TRBV12-3 or TRBV12-4 to TRBJ2-2; 9 nucleotides match TRBD1. This CDR3 spans 15 amino acids. J lost 4 bases, V lost 8 bases, and 8 bases had no gene match. In DNA, the CDR3 is TGTGCCAGCGGATCCACAGGGGGCGTCACCGGGGAGCTGTTTTTT. Translation: CASGSTGGVTGELFF.

The J gene is TRBJ2-1, the V gene TRBV11-2; D is uncertain. Trimming removed 7 bases at V and 0 bases at J, with 10 bases between. The CDR3 has 14 amino acids. Germline V lookup: CDR1 SGHAT, CDR2 FQNNGV. CDR3 sequence (DNA): TGTGCCAGCACCGCTACGAGCTCCTACAATGAGCAGTTCTTC. Its translation: CASTATSSYNEQFF. Full variable domain (missing parts from reference TRBV11-2 and TRBJ2-1): EAGVAQSPRYKIIEKRQSVAFWCNPISGHATLYWYQQILGQGPKLLIQFQNNGVVDDSQLPKDRFSAERLKGVDSTLKIQPAKLEDSAVYLCASTATSSYNEQFFGPGTRLTVL.

The chain employs TRBV25-1 and TRBJ2-4; 8 bases are shared with TRBD1. V was clipped by 8 bases and J by 8 bases; unmatched bases: 8. Germline V CDR1 and CDR2: MGHDK, SYGVNS. The CDR3 consists of 13 residues. CDR3 DNA sequence: TGTGCCAGCGGCCCGGACAGGGCTGACATTCAGTACTTC. Its protein is CASGPDRADIQYF. Full variable domain (rest looked up from reference TRBV25-1 and TRBJ2-4): EADIYQTPRYLVIGTGKKITLECSQTMGHDKMYWYQQDPGMELHLIHYSYGVNSTEKGDLSSESTVSRIRTEHFPLTLESARPSHTSQYLCASGPDRADIQYFGAGTRLSVL.

For the CDR3, the DNA is TGTGCCAGCAGACCGGGACACACTAGCGGGGGCTCCTACGAGCAGTACTTC. Encoded protein: CASRPGHTSGGSYEQYF. The chain has TRBV27 and TRBJ2-7, with 11 positions matching TRBD2. Germline CDR1 MNHEY, CDR2 SMNVEV (reference sequence). CDR3 length: 17 residues. With 6 bases clipped from V and 0 bases from J, the junction kept 10 bases outside the gene matches.

This clonotype occurred a few times. The genes are TRBV20-1 and TRBJ1-5; D is unresolved. The CDR3 totals 14 residues. V lost 3 bases to trimming and J lost 0 bases, with 9 bases between them. The germline V gene has CDR1 DFQATT and CDR2 SNEGSKA (reference sequence). The CDR3: CSASAGYSNQPQHF. The CDR3 DNA is TGCAGTGCTAGTGCCGGTTATAGCAATCAGCCCCAGCATTTT.

This clonotype was counted ten times or more. The CDR3 spells CASSPRTANYGYTF. The CDR3 bases are TGCGCCAGCAGCCCACGGACAGCGAACTATGGCTACACCTTC. The chain links TRBV5-1 to TRBJ1-2, with a tentative D call TRBD1 (6 bases). The CDR3 is 14 amino acids. V lost 4 bases, J lost 2 bases, and 12 bases lay in between. In germline, CDR1 is SGHRS, CDR2 YFSETQ.

This clonotype was found a few times. This chain connects TRBV12-3 or TRBV12-4 to TRBJ2-3; D is unresolved. The V and J ends lost 3 bases and 2 bases respectively, with 12 bases between them. The CDR3 has 15 amino acids. The CDR3: CASSLGSKPTDTQYF. The CDR3 DNA reads as TGTGCCAGCAGTTTGGGCAGCAAACCCACAGATACGCAGTATTTT.

The gene calls are TRBV7-9 and TRBJ1-6; D ambiguous. CDR1 and CDR2 from the germline V gene are SEHNR and FQNEAQ (reference sequence). Trimming pared 8 bases from V and 9 bases from J, leaving 11 bases between. This CDR3 is 12 amino acids long. In DNA form, the CDR3 reads TGTGCCAGCGGCCCCCTCGGTTCACCCCTCCACTTT. This gives the protein CASGPLGSPLHF.

CDR3 region: CASSPRETLEQYF. Written as DNA, the CDR3 is TGTGCCAGCAGCCCCCGGGAAACTCTTGAGCAGTACTTC. The rearrangement links TRBV4-2 to TRBJ2-7; D might be TRBD2 (5 bases). V was clipped by 4 bases and J by 7 bases, with 14 bases between them. Germline V gives CDR1 LGHNA, CDR2 YNFKEQ. The CDR3 has 13 residues.

The V call is TRBV29-1, the J call TRBJ2-1; 9 bases match TRBD2. This CDR3 contains 13 residues. With 5 bases clipped from V and 7 bases from J, the junction kept 6 bases outside the gene matches. Germline loops: CDR1 SQVTM, CDR2 ANQGSEA. The DNA of the CDR3 is TGCAGCGTTCGTGCTAGCGGGAATAATGAGCAGTTCTTC. It encodes CSVRASGNNEQFF.

This clonotype was recorded a few times. The chain couples TRBV6-2 or TRBV6-3 to TRBJ2-1, with D uncertain. Germline lookup yields CDR1 MNHEY and CDR2 SVGEGT. This CDR3 has 12 residues. Trimming left V 5 bases short and J 7 bases short, with 9 bases between. The CDR3 here is CASSRLVNEQFF. The CDR3, as DNA: TGTGCCAGCAGTCGACTCGTGAATGAGCAGTTCTTC.

CDR3 amino acids: CASSLVGSGYGYTF. In DNA form, the CDR3 reads TGTGCCAGCAGCTTAGTAGGGTCAGGGTATGGCTACACCTTC. The gene calls are TRBV7-2 and TRBJ1-2; TRBD1 might be the D (5 bases). The length of the CDR3 is 14 residues. Trimming took off 1 base at V and 5 bases at J, with 11 bases between the two ends. Germline CDR1 and CDR2: SGHTA and FQGNSA.

The V gene is TRBV27, the J gene TRBJ2-5; 11 nucleotides agree with TRBD2. V shed 2 bases and J 7 bases; nucleotides not matched to a gene: 6. Germline lookup yields CDR1 MNHEY and CDR2 SMNVEV (reference sequence). The CDR3 contains 15 residues. The CDR3 loop is CASSLTSGSGRTQYF. The CDR3 bases are TGTGCCAGCAGTTTAACTAGCGGGAGTGGAAGGACCCAGTACTTC.

The chain links TRBV15 to TRBJ2-5; weak D call: TRBD2 (5 bases). V was clipped by 0 bases and J by 7 bases, with 18 bases between them. The CDR3 spans 16 residues. CDR1 and CDR2 from the germline V gene are LNHNV and YYDKDF (reference sequence). In DNA form, the CDR3 reads TGTGCCACCAGCAGAGATTCAGGACCTCTCGCGGGGACCCAGTACTTC. It is translated as CATSRDSGPLAGTQYF.

The chain is built from TRBV7-8 and TRBJ1-3; D gene unclear. The CDR3 length is 14 residues. CDR1 SGHVS and CDR2 FQNEAQ come from the germline V gene. The V end was cut by 2 bases, the J end by 0 bases, with 5 bases between. The CDR3 nucleotides read TGTGCCAGCAGCTTATGGGGCTCTGGAAACACCATATATTTT. Its translation is CASSLWGSGNTIYF.

The chain links TRBV4-3 to TRBJ2-1; 10 nucleotides align to TRBD1. The germline gives CDR1 LGHNA, CDR2 YSLEER. CDR3 length: 15 amino acids. V was pared by 4 bases and J by 6 bases, with 6 bases of the junction left unmatched. CDR3 residues: CASSRGGTGANEQFF. DNA of the CDR3: TGCGCCAGCAGCCGCGGAGGGACAGGGGCCAATGAGCAGTTCTTC.

The V call is TRBV6-5, the J call TRBJ1-5; perhaps TRBD1 as D (6 bases). The CDR3 is 13 residues long. Trimming stripped 5 bases from V and 6 bases from J, with 11 bases between. The germline CDR1 and CDR2 sequences are MNHEY and SVGAGI. Here the CDR3 reads CASSRTGFQPQHF. The CDR3 DNA reads as TGTGCCAGCAGTCGAACAGGGTTTCAGCCCCAGCATTTT.